This T cell receptor (beta chain) was profiled in a study of cytomegalovirus exposure and HLA in healthy donors listed by TCRdb under 2017. General notes on the study: According to an earlier analysis of 550 to 700 of the donors, about 179 million T cells yielded over 100 million unique TCR beta sequences and more than 250 Gb of sequence data. Approximately 310 gigabases of sequencing data and 70 million to 85 million unique TCR sequences were included in an early release covering around 650 HLA-typed donors. Of the 398 genotyped donors, 65% to 90% were placed in the genetic ancestry cluster associated with self-reported Caucasian donors. The aim of the study was to test whether cataloging public T cell receptors could identify signatures of past pathogen exposure. Using immunosequencing, the study profiled T cell repertoires from about 620 subjects and related those repertoires to cytomegalovirus serostatus. Along with the approximately 650-subject first cohort, a separate validation cohort of over 90 different subjects was used. To predict cytomegalovirus infection status, the study combined high-throughput TCR immunosequencing, statistical association of individual TCRs with disease status, and machine learning. A later analysis re-analyzed previously published TCR beta repertoires from approximately 670 donors and added high-resolution HLA genotyping to study TCR occurrence patterns. Rather than using new phenotypic data, the later analysis identified candidate immune exposures from TCR beta sequences and from how often those sequences occurred across donors. An earlier analysis of 450 to 750 of the donors used high-throughput TCR beta sequencing to judge whether each TCR beta V gene segment behaved as functional or pseudogenic. Alongside the repertoire data, information on donor age, sex, ethnicity and CMV serostatus was compiled. A later genetic analysis took genome-wide SNP genotypes for 398 of the 666 donors and used that subset as a discovery cohort. Every discovery cohort repertoire had been produced on one sequencing platform. Class I and class II HLA loci were covered by the typing at four-digit resolution. Typing coverage differed by locus: A, B, C, DRB1 and DQB1 were typed in about 620-640 donors, DQA1 in approximately 520, DPA1 in nearly 610, and DPB1 in approximately 450. Several DR-DQ haplotypes were treated as single units for association and clustering because of strong linkage in the cohort. Among approximately 370 genotyped donors of the cohort, an average of roughly 230,000 unique TCR beta nucleotide sequences was sequenced per donor, of which roughly 18% were non-productive. Results and caveats for the whole study, not just this receptor: When HLA alleles, especially DR and DQ, strongly co-occurred, TCR associations were difficult to assign to individual alleles. Most TCR sequences were observed very rarely across donors, whereas some public TCRs were present in many individuals. Immune exposure information for the cohort was limited to CMV serostatus. In a later analysis, some 18,000 TCR beta sequences were associated with specific HLA alleles at a false discovery rate of 0.05. In a later genetic analysis, a missense DCLRE1C variant was associated with V-gene and J-gene trimming of TCR beta chains, and the association was replicated in an independent cohort. A further reported finding was that TCR beta sequences accurately predicted the HLA-A and HLA-B alleles for most subjects in the first cohort. In an earlier analysis of 587 of the donors, most TCR beta V segments were observed in productive rearrangements about 90% or about 30% of the time, broadly matching IMGT annotations. Because the 87-base-pair reads could not distinguish some IMGT-functional V segments, including TRBV6-2 and TRBV6-3, those segments were excluded. Correlated functional status among segregating V segments might be attributable to linkage disequilibrium, but an unknown experimental factor could not be ruled out. Cytomegalovirus status was reported to be diagnosed by the classifier with high specificity and sensitivity in both the original and validation cohorts. A later analysis found that HLA-associated TCR beta chains were more clonally expanded and had lower generation probabilities than equally common non-associated chains. In this cohort, only TCR beta chains were sequenced, and detectable features were limited by the absence of alpha or paired-chain data. A few of the identified cytomegalovirus-associated TCR beta chains were confirmed in vitro to be specific for cytomegalovirus antigens. A later analysis found that TCR association rates varied across HLA loci, with DRB1 alleles showing the most associated TCRs and HLA-C alleles the fewest. A cluster of highly shared sequence variants was judged likely to be a technical artifact of the sequencing pipeline. A total of 150 or so TCR beta chains were listed by the study as associated with cytomegalovirus. According to a later analysis, parvovirus B19, influenza, CMV and Epstein-Barr virus appeared linked to several top co-occurrence clusters. Because counts were too low, 15 to 20 rarely observed V segments, including chromosome 9 orphons, were excluded from the earlier analysis of fewer than 650 of the donors. According to a later genetic analysis, donors in an Asian-associated ancestry cluster had fewer N-insertions in productive TCRs than the roughly 670-donor mean. According to the authors, the approach could potentially be generalized to other disease states and immunological phenotypes. Most CMV-associated TCR beta chains appeared to be HLA-restricted in a later analysis, and the HLA associations seemed to be driven largely by CMV exposure. Because HLA typing was missing for some donors at each locus, association tests included only the typed subset. The presence/absence analyses assumed that sequencing depth was roughly uniform across donors, and that assumption may not be true.

The receptor library was made with the immunoSEQ multiplex PCR assay. The multiplex PCR relied on a mix of 60 forward primers for TCR Vbeta segments and 13 reverse primers for TCR Jbeta segments. The CDR3 region of rearranged TCR beta genes was amplified from genomic DNA with a multiplex PCR assay. The amplified TCR beta libraries were sequenced on the Illumina HiSeq System as 87-base-pair reads. The original pipeline was this. A later analysis tallied 70 million to 100 million unique TCR beta chains across the approximately 670 repertoires, and approximately 12 million of those chains were shared by two or more donors. Raw reads were error-corrected and collapsed into unique sequences with a nearest-neighbor algorithm that merged closely related sequences to remove PCR and sequencing errors. Alignment of CDR3 sequences to IMGT reference sequences was used to assign V, D and J gene segments. Each retained sequence needed at least a six-nucleotide match to both a V gene segment and a J gene segment. Rearrangements were called productive when the CDR3 lacked stop codons and stayed in frame with V and J; all others were non-productive. CDR3 was defined according to IMGT convention as the region running from the second conserved V-encoded cysteine to the conserved J-encoded phenylalanine. In an earlier analysis of 587 of the donors, sequences lacking an unambiguous match to a single V gene segment were excluded. An earlier analysis of a few hundred of the donors called V segments functional above 56.7% productive rearrangements and segregating when the between-donor standard deviation exceeded 5%. To diagnose cytomegalovirus status from the catalog of TCR beta chain sequences, a statistical classification framework was built. A later analysis assigned V and J genes by comparing TCR nucleotide sequences with IMGT/GENE-DB human TR gene sequences. In a later analysis, CDR3 sequences and most-parsimonious VDJ recombination scenarios were assigned using the TCRdist pipeline. In a later analysis, each TCR beta chain was defined by its CDR3 amino acid sequence together with its V-gene family, and reads lacking a unique V-gene family were excluded. As a way to deal with suspected cross-contamination and a sequencing artifact, a later analysis dropped hundreds of nucleotide sequences that were highly shared and had low generation probability. For each public chain, a later analysis derived a clonal expansion index from normalized ranks of inferred template counts within each repertoire. Generation probabilities in a later analysis came from a VDJ recombination model fitted to out-of-frame rearrangements, and those results were checked against IGoR. Hypergeometric tests were used in a later analysis to score TCR-TCR, TCR-HLA and TCR-CMV co-occurrence, with a repertoire-size bias correction applied to the TCR pairs. False discovery rates were estimated in a later analysis by permuting HLA or CMV assignments 20 times. In a later analysis, co-occurring TCRs were grouped with DBSCAN, and TCRdist sequence similarity was added when clustering was performed within HLA-allele-positive subsets. For co-occurrence clustering, repertoires with fewer than 30,000 or more than 120,000 public chains were excluded, along with five repertoires with anomalous nucleotide sharing. Here the immuneACCESS table is served through TCRdb, limited to in-frame sequences with V and J called. Missing clones are a known gap in these copies; in checked studies unresolved V genes cover under half, and the rest lacks a known reason. Clone size and V and J calls were adopted from that table, with D and trimming inferred from the DNA. Within this sample are 150,000 to 200,000 clones, with about 85% of them counted one time only. Roughly 6.2% of the sample lies in the top ten.

The cohort was made up of about 670 healthy bone marrow donors. All cohort members were sampled while nominally healthy, although unrecorded immune exposures were likely present. The donor was CMV seropositive and belonged to the group of 250 to 350 seropositive cohort members. Each donor provided a peripheral blood sample, and peripheral blood mononuclear cells were used for TCR beta sequencing. Genomic DNA was extracted from the blood cell samples with the Qiagen DNeasy Blood Extraction Kit. This clone was observed a handful of times. Its antigen has not been determined. Within one base of it there is no much larger clone, and no base qualities were kept. The germline V gene encodes CDR1 MNHNS and CDR2 SASEGT. Relative to germline, V is 8 bases shorter and J is 5 bases shorter, with 18 bases between their ends. There are 15 amino acids in the CDR3, from cysteine to phenylalanine inclusive. Only CDR3 DNA remains: 45 bases, in frame from the first base.

The rearranged chain carries TRBV6-1 and TRBJ1-4, with no confidently assigned D gene. The specimen sequenced was PBMCs. The origin of this receptor is a male donor in good health and CMV-seropositive. The CDR3 loop reads CASSPNGAPNEKLFF. The DNA sequence reads TGTGCCAGCTCTCCGAACGGTGCGCCGAATGAAAAACTGTTTTTT.